This T cell receptor beta chain was sequenced during a study of control samples from healthy donors and cancer patients. The germline CDR1 and CDR2 sequences are SGHNT and YYREEE (reference sequence). Losses at the gene ends were 0 bases for V and 7 bases for J; bases not matched to a gene: 11. This CDR3 comprises 16 residues. Only in-frame clones appear in the TCRdb table, and some are missing; sequencing was by immunoSEQ multiplex PCR. The sample gives about 120,000 clones, more than 75% of which show up once; more than 1.5% is in the top ten. The specimen sequenced was blood. This chain connects TRBV5-4 to TRBJ2-7; 9 nucleotides align to TRBD1. The clonotype originates from a man aged 18 to 29 in good health. In DNA form, the CDR3 reads TGTGCCAGCAGCTTGGGCTTGACAGGGGGGACCCTAGAGCAGTACTTC. Its translation: CASSLGLTGGTLEQYF.